Below are 27 T cell receptor beta chains sequenced from a single sample in a study of post-analysis software for immune sequencing data. Study results and limitations: Included in a set of about five TRBV segments more frequent in patients than controls were TRBV5-6, TRBV5-1 and TRBV20-1.

Their recognized antigens are unknown. Tagging with unique molecular identifiers was a feature of the TCR beta cDNA libraries. TCRdb re-called the PCR reads with MiXCR, one entry per CDR3 protein. This repertoire shows about 680,000 distinct CDR3 sequences, 55% to 70% found once; its top ten account for 10% to 12%. The sequencing sample was made of blood. The receptors stem from a girl under 10 years old with multiple sclerosis.

V usage is TRBV29-1 and J usage is TRBJ2-1; weak D call: TRBD2 (5 bases). Trimming cost V 7 bases and J 9 bases, with 13 bases left between them. CDR1 and CDR2 from the germline V gene are SQVTM and ANQGSEA. This CDR3 region has 11 residues. Here the CDR3 DNA reads TGCAGCGCCGCACGGGGAAGTGAGCAGTTCTTC. Its translation is CSAARGSEQFF.

The chain uses TRBV9 and TRBJ1-1; D is undetermined. CDR1 SGDLS and CDR2 YYNGEE come from the germline V gene. Trimming stripped 0 bases from V and 2 bases from J, with 8 bases between. The CDR3 has 14 residues. The CDR3, as DNA: TGTGCCAGCAGCGTAGGTCTGGGAAACACTGAAGCTTTCTTT. Its protein product is CASSVGLGNTEAFF.

The chain uses TRBV25-1 and TRBJ2-7, with no clear D. There are 14 residues in the CDR3. Trimming pared 2 bases from V and 2 bases from J, leaving 10 bases between. Germline loops: CDR1 MGHDK, CDR2 SYGVNS. This CDR3 reads CASSEALAPYEQYF. In nucleotides, the CDR3 is TGTGCCAGCAGTGAAGCCTTAGCCCCCTACGAGCAGTACTTC.

The chain employs TRBV7-2 and TRBJ1-2; tentative D call: TRBD1 (5 bases). CDR3 length equals 14 residues. The germline gives CDR1 SGHTA, CDR2 FQGNSA. Trimming stripped 0 bases from V and 8 bases from J, with 13 bases between. CDR3 protein: CASSLASGGRGYTF. CDR3 nucleotides: TGTGCCAGCAGCTTAGCCTCCGGGGGTAGGGGCTACACCTTC.

This sequence joins TRBV29-1 and TRBJ1-1; D is perhaps TRBD1 (5 bases). The CDR3 runs to 14 residues. Germline V lookup: CDR1 SQVTM, CDR2 ANQGSEA. V dropped 2 bases and J dropped 2 bases, with 12 bases sitting between them. CDR3 in amino acids: CSVERGLSNTEAFF. In nucleotides, the CDR3 is TGCAGCGTTGAAAGGGGACTGAGCAACACTGAAGCTTTCTTT.

The chain uses TRBV20-1 and TRBJ2-7; TRBD2 matches at 15 bases. The DNA matches TRBJ2-5 better at its end, which makes the J call doubtful. Germline CDR1 and CDR2: DFQATT and SNEGSKA (reference sequence). This CDR3 contains 16 residues. The CDR3 coding sequence is TGCAGTGCGTTTACTAGGACTAGCGGGGGGGGAGAGACCCAGTACTTC. This sequence encodes CSAFTRTSGGGETQYF.

This chain uses TRBV4-1 with TRBJ1-5; tentative D call: TRBD1 (6 bases). Between the trimmed V and J ends, which lost 4 bases and 1 base, there was a span of 11 bases. Germline assignment: CDR1 MGHRA and CDR2 YSYEKL. This CDR3 is 15 amino acids long. The CDR3 here is CASSPNRDSNQPQHF. The CDR3 nucleotides are TGCGCCAGCAGCCCCAACAGGGACAGCAATCAGCCCCAGCATTTT.

The genes are TRBV6-5 and TRBJ2-4; no clear D. Trimming cost V 5 bases and J 8 bases, with 16 bases left between them. Per the germline V gene, CDR1 is MNHEY and CDR2 is SVGAGI. The CDR3 has 14 residues. The CDR3, as DNA: TGTGCCAGCAGTGGCTCGACGGGCCTACACATTCAGTACTTC. Translation gives CASSGSTGLHIQYF.

The chain employs TRBV12-3 or TRBV12-4 and TRBJ1-4; 8 bases align to TRBD1. The CDR3 has 13 amino acids. V was clipped by 10 bases and J by 8 bases; unmatched bases: 9. The CDR3 DNA follows: TGTGCCACCGTCGGACAGGGAGGAGAAAAACTGTTTTTT. This sequence encodes CATVGQGGEKLFF.

This sequence joins TRBV6-5 and TRBJ2-4, with TRBD2 identical over 12 bases. From germline, CDR1 is MNHEY and CDR2 SVGAGI. CDR3 length equals 15 residues. V was pared by 5 bases and J by 7 bases, with 6 bases of the junction left unmatched. This CDR3 is CASSASGRGGNIQYF. The CDR3 nucleotides are TGTGCCAGCAGTGCTAGCGGGAGGGGTGGGAACATTCAGTACTTC.

The rearrangement links TRBV24-1 to TRBJ2-1, with 7 bases matching TRBD1. This CDR3 has 16 amino acids. CDR1 and CDR2 (germline): KGHDR, SFDVKD. J was trimmed by 8 bases and V by 4 bases; bases with no gene match: 13. The DNA of the CDR3 is TGTGCCACCAGTGACCCCGGACAGGCGCTTTTGGATGAGCAGTTCTTC. Encoded protein: CATSDPGQALLDEQFF.

The chain couples TRBV6-5 to TRBJ1-2, with D uncertain. Germline loops: CDR1 MNHEY, CDR2 SVGAGI. V lost 2 bases and J 0 bases, leaving 10 bases between the germline ends. This CDR3 region has 15 residues. The CDR3 protein is CASSYGPGANYGYTF. The DNA for the CDR3 is TGTGCCAGCAGTTACGGTCCAGGAGCTAACTATGGCTACACCTTC.

The CDR3 nucleotides are TGTGCCAGCAGCCAAGGAGGGGGCAGGGGGCCCTGGTATGGCTACACCTTC. Translation: CASSQGGGRGPWYGYTF. V usage is TRBV3-1 and J usage is TRBJ1-2, with TRBD1 matching 8 bases. The length of the CDR3 is 17 residues. V was pared by 1 base and J by 5 bases, with 12 bases of the junction left unmatched. Germline CDR1 and CDR2: LGHDT and YNNKEL (reference sequence).

The chain joins TRBV12-3 or TRBV12-4 to TRBJ2-5, with D uncertain. Trimming pared 7 bases from V and 4 bases from J, leaving 19 bases between. The CDR3 sequence is 15 residues long. This CDR3 is CASTHPGGIGETQYF. The CDR3 coding sequence is TGTGCCAGCACCCACCCGGGTGGGATAGGAGAGACCCAGTACTTC.

The chain has TRBV12-3 or TRBV12-4 and TRBJ2-1; 7 bases fit TRBD1. The trim removed 6 bases at V and 9 bases at J, leaving 20 bases unmatched. There are 17 residues in the CDR3. The CDR3 DNA reads TGTGCCAGCAGGTGGACCCCCGGGACAGATCCCTGGGGTGAGCAGTTCTTC. The encoded protein is CASRWTPGTDPWGEQFF.

The chain joins TRBV13 to TRBJ1-2; no firm D call. The length of the CDR3 is 15 residues. V was cut by 0 bases and J by 5 bases, with 13 bases left in between. Germline values: CDR1 PRHDT, CDR2 FYEKMQ (reference sequence). The CDR3 nucleotides are TGTGCCAGCAGCTTAGGCCCGGGTGAGGAATATGGCTACACCTTC. Encoded protein: CASSLGPGEEYGYTF.

The chain has TRBV7-2 and TRBJ2-7; D is ambiguous. The germline V gene has CDR1 SGHTA and CDR2 FQGNSA. The CDR3 is 11 residues long. The V and J ends lost 0 bases and 5 bases respectively, with 2 bases between them. Here the CDR3 reads CASSLAHEQYF. The CDR3 DNA follows: TGTGCCAGCAGCTTAGCCCACGAGCAGTACTTC.

The gene calls are TRBV4-1 and TRBJ1-4, with D uncertain. Germline CDR1 reads MGHRA; CDR2 reads YSYEKL. V shed 0 bases and J shed 12 bases, with 14 bases lying between them. This CDR3 spans 14 amino acids. The CDR3 sequence: CASSQDTQNLELFF. The CDR3 DNA sequence: TGCGCCAGCAGCCAAGATACCCAGAACCTGGAACTGTTTTTT.

CDR3 region: CASSSNTGFYEQYF. Here the CDR3 DNA reads TGTGCCAGCAGTTCCAACACAGGGTTCTACGAGCAGTACTTC. The rearrangement links TRBV6-5 to TRBJ2-5; D may be TRBD1 (6 bases). The better agreement between TRBJ2-7 and the DNA end casts doubt on the J call. Germline values: CDR1 MNHEY, CDR2 SVGAGI. There are 14 residues in the CDR3.

Note on this clonotype: A much larger clone differs by one base, so this may be a read error. V usage is TRBV6-1 and J usage is TRBJ2-3, with 8 bases identical to TRBD2. Germline V CDR1 and CDR2: MNHNS, SASEGT. Trimming took 11 bases from V and 6 from J; bases not matched to a gene: 13. The CDR3 has 14 residues. The CDR3 region has the DNA TGTGCCGGCGTGACGGGGGGGAGTGCGGATACGCAGTATTTT. Translating gives CAGVTGGSADTQYF.

This clonotype was detected only a few times. This chain joins TRBV2 and TRBJ2-5; D ambiguous. The CDR3 consists of 12 residues. Trimming left V 4 bases short and J 0 bases short, with 3 bases between. Germline values: CDR1 SNHLY, CDR2 FYNNEI. The CDR3 bases are TGTGCCAGCAGTGTTAACCAAGAGACCCAGTACTTC. It is translated as CASSVNQETQYF.

The V gene is TRBV28, the J gene TRBJ1-4; D possibly corresponds to TRBD1 (6 bases). V lost 8 bases and J 5 bases, leaving 12 bases between the germline ends. Germline V gene data show CDR1 as MDHEN and CDR2 as SYDVKM. The CDR3 loop spans 13 amino acids. This chain's CDR3 is CASRGAANEKLFF. The CDR3 DNA sequence: TGTGCCAGCCGGGGGGCGGCGAATGAAAAACTGTTTTTT.

CDR3 amino acids: CATRTTDTQYF. The CDR3, as DNA: TGTGCAACTCGAACCACAGATACGCAGTATTTT. The V and J genes are TRBV25-1 and TRBJ2-3; D is unclear. CDR3 size: 11 residues. Germline CDR1 MGHDK, CDR2 SYGVNS.

This chain joins TRBV15 and TRBJ2-7; TRBD2 aligns across 9 bases. V shed 2 bases and J 7 bases; nucleotides not matched to a gene: 12. CDR1 and CDR2 (germline): LNHNV, YYDKDF (reference sequence). CDR3 size: 16 residues. CDR3 sequence (DNA): TGTGCCACCAGCAGAAGTCCTCTTAGCGGGAGTAGGGAGCAGTACTTC. Its translation: CATSRSPLSGSREQYF.

This chain joins TRBV5-1 and TRBJ2-5; 7 nucleotides match TRBD1. This CDR3 is 15 amino acids long. Unmatched junction bases numbered 7, after V lost 4 bases and J lost 1 base. Germline CDR1 SGHRS, CDR2 YFSETQ. For the CDR3, the DNA is TGCGCCAGCAGCATACTGGGACAGACCCAAGAGACCCAGTACTTC. It is translated as CASSILGQTQETQYF.

V is TRBV15 and J is TRBJ2-3, with 7 bases fitting TRBD2. Losses at the gene ends were 0 bases for V and 7 bases for J; bases not matched to a gene: 7. Germline loops: CDR1 LNHNV, CDR2 YYDKDF (reference sequence). This CDR3 region has 15 residues. The CDR3 loop reads CATSRDLADLNTQYF. The CDR3 DNA reads TGTGCCACCAGCAGAGATCTAGCGGACTTGAATACGCAGTATTTT.

This clonotype showed up just a few times. J is TRBJ2-5 and V is TRBV28; D not certain. The J call is uncertain, as TRBJ2-7 better fits the DNA end. The CDR3 extends over 14 amino acids. From germline, CDR1 is MDHEN and CDR2 SYDVKM. Here the CDR3 reads CASSLSILFHEQYF. The CDR3 nucleotides read TGTGCCAGCAGTTTGTCCATCCTCTTCCACGAGCAGTACTTC.